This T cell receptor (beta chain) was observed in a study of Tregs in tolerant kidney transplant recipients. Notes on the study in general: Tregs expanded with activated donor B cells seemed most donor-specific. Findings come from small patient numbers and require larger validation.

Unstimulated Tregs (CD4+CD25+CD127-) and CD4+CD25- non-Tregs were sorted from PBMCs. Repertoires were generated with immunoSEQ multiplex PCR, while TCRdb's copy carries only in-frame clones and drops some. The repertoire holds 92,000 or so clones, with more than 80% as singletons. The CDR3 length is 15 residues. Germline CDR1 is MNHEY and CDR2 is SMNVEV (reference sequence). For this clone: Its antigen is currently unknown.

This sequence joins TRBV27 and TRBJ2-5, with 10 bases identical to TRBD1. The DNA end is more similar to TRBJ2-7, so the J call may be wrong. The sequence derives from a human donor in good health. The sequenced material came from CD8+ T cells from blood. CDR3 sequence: CASTPTGGRPYEQYF. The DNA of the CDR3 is TGTGCCAGCACACCGACAGGGGGCCGTCCCTACGAGCAGTACTTC.